These 19 T cell receptor beta chains came from one sample sequenced in a study of T cells in Graves' hyperthyroidism and ophthalmopathy. The investigators amplified TCR beta CDR3 regions from RNA transcripts. HTBI primers drove first-round RT-PCR of the TCR CDR3. TCRdb used MiXCR to reprocess the multiplex PCR reads, holding one entry per CDR3 protein. The sample consists of about 700,000 distinct CDR3 sequences, about 45% of them appearing once. Sequencing was done on a sample of peripheral blood or thyroid tissue (not recorded which). Every receptor here comes from an adult man with Graves' disease, either hyperthyroidism or ophthalmopathy (not recorded which).

The V and J genes are TRBV19 and TRBJ2-3; D gene unclear. Per germline, CDR1 LNHDA and CDR2 SQIVND (reference sequence). Trimming took off 4 bases at V and 6 bases at J, with 14 bases between the two ends. This CDR3 is built from 14 residues. The DNA for the CDR3 is TGTGCCAGTAGTAACTATGACCAATTGGATACGCAGTATTTT. Its translation is CASSNYDQLDTQYF.

The rearrangement links TRBV15 to TRBJ1-6; 10 bases are shared with TRBD1. Per germline, CDR1 LNHNV and CDR2 YYDKDF (reference sequence). The ends lost 1 base at V and 8 bases at J; junction bases unmatched: 2. The CDR3 sequence is 15 residues long. The CDR3 spells CATSRAGQGYSPLHF. CDR3 nucleotides: TGTGCCACCAGCAGAGCGGGACAGGGGTATTCACCCCTCCACTTT.

Concerning this clonotype: This could be a read error, since a much larger clone is one nucleotide away. V is TRBV19 and J is TRBJ2-7; 7 nucleotides agree with TRBD2. V was clipped by 5 bases and J by 5 bases; unmatched bases: 6. Looked up from germline, CDR1 is LNHDA and CDR2 is SQIVND (reference sequence). This CDR3 is 13 amino acids long. The CDR3 DNA is TGTGCCAGTAGTGTGGGGGGGATCCACGAGCAGTACTTC. This sequence encodes CASSVGGIHEQYF.

The sample holds many counts of this clonotype. V usage is TRBV10-3 and J usage is TRBJ2-7; D may be TRBD1 or TRBD2 (5 bases each). Trimming pared 3 bases from V and 3 bases from J, leaving 9 bases between. CDR3 length: 13 residues. The germline CDR1 and CDR2 sequences are ENHRY and SYGVKD. The CDR3 loop reads CAISDSGLYEQYF. DNA for the CDR3: TGTGCCATCAGTGATTCGGGGCTCTACGAGCAGTACTTC.

This sequence joins TRBV7-2 and TRBJ1-1; D remains ambiguous. This CDR3 has 13 amino acids. The V end was cut by 4 bases, the J end by 5 bases, with 11 bases between. Germline CDR1 SGHTA, CDR2 FQGNSA. The CDR3 coding sequence is TGTGCCAGCAGCTCATGGGTGGGAACTGAAGCTTTCTTT. Protein: CASSSWVGTEAFF.

This clonotype was counted between two and nine times. This chain joins TRBV12-3 or TRBV12-4 and TRBJ1-5; TRBD1 matches at 10 bases. The CDR3 has 14 amino acids. Trimming at V came to 5 bases and at J to 7 bases, leaving 5 bases not matched to a gene. CDR3 loop: CASSHRDRGQPQHF. DNA of the CDR3: TGTGCCAGCAGTCACCGGGACAGGGGCCAGCCCCAGCATTTT.

This clonotype was detected only a few times. The chain is built from TRBV19 and TRBJ2-5; D tentatively reads TRBD1 or TRBD2 (5 bases each). CDR3 size: 15 residues. Germline assignment: CDR1 LNHDA and CDR2 SQIVND (reference sequence). Trimming took off 3 bases at V and 4 bases at J, with 15 bases between the two ends. The CDR3 loop reads CASSIVGTAIETQYF. CDR3 DNA: TGTGCCAGTAGTATCGTCGGGACGGCCATAGAGACCCAGTACTTC.

There are a few counts of this clonotype. CDR3: CASSLAMGFSGLAGGAQYF. CDR3 DNA sequence: TGTGCCAGCAGCTTAGCGATGGGGTTTAGCGGACTAGCCGGGGGGGCCCAGTACTTC. V gene TRBV7-8 combines with J gene TRBJ2-5; 8 nucleotides agree with TRBD2. CDR3 length: 19 amino acids. Trimming at V came to 0 bases and at J to 9 bases, leaving 21 bases not matched to a gene. Per germline, CDR1 SGHVS and CDR2 FQNEAQ.

Details on this clonotype: Because it lacks the conserved phenylalanine or tryptophan at the end, this CDR3 is likely a read error. The chain couples TRBV19 to TRBJ2-7; D might be TRBD1 (5 bases). The germline V gene has CDR1 LNHDA and CDR2 SQIVND (reference sequence). V dropped 3 bases and J dropped 0 bases, with 12 bases sitting between them. This CDR3 contains 15 residues. The chain's CDR3 is CASSISRQHSYEQYL. The CDR3 DNA is TGTGCCAGTAGTATCTCCCGACAGCACTCCTACGAGCAGTACCTC.

As for this clonotype: The junction departs from germline at one end; a sequencing error may be responsible. The V and J genes are TRBV2 and TRBJ1-2; D is undetermined. Germline CDR1 is SNHLY and CDR2 is FYNNEI. The CDR3 has 12 residues. The CDR3 region is CAGSDRGYGYTF. In nucleotides, the CDR3 is TGTGCCGGCAGTGATCGGGGATATGGCTACACCTTC.

The chain carries TRBV10-3 and TRBJ1-2; D may be TRBD1 (5 bases). This CDR3 spans 15 amino acids. The V end lost 2 bases, the J end lost 4 bases, and 14 bases lay between the germline ends. Germline CDR1 and CDR2: ENHRY and SYGVKD. This chain's CDR3 is CAISEPQGSGYGYTF. The DNA of the CDR3 is TGTGCCATCAGTGAGCCTCAGGGTTCGGGCTATGGCTACACCTTC.

This clonotype occurred a few times. This sequence joins TRBV9 and TRBJ1-1; maybe TRBD1 (5 bases). V lost 2 bases to trimming and J lost 0 bases, with 11 bases between them. The germline CDR1 and CDR2 sequences are SGDLS and YYNGEE. This CDR3 comprises 15 residues. The CDR3 sequence is CASSVGGNMNTEAFF. CDR3 DNA: TGTGCCAGCAGCGTGGGGGGGAACATGAACACTGAAGCTTTCTTT.

This chain's CDR3 is CASSPGGVNTEETQYF. DNA for the CDR3: TGTGCCAGCAGCCCTGGAGGGGTGAACACTGAAGAGACCCAGTACTTC. V usage is TRBV7-3 and J usage is TRBJ2-5; TRBD2 is a possible D gene (6 bases). The germline gives CDR1 SGHTA, CDR2 FQGTGA. This CDR3 region has 16 residues. V lost 5 bases, J lost 3 bases, and 19 bases lay in between. Full variable domain (missing parts from reference TRBV7-3 and TRBJ2-5): GAGVSQTPSNKVTEKGKYVELRCDPISGHTALYWYRQSLGQGPEFLIYFQGTGAADDSGLPNDRFFAVRPEGSVSTLKIQRTERGDSAVYLCASSPGGVNTEETQYFGPGTRLLVL.

The chain uses TRBV7-2 and TRBJ1-5; 8 bases are a match to TRBD1. The germline V gene encodes CDR1 SGHTA and CDR2 FQGNSA. J lost 0 bases, V lost 5 bases, and 6 bases had no gene match. CDR3 length: 16 residues. The CDR3 coding sequence is TGTGCCAGCAGCAAGTTGACAGGGGTTAGCAATCAGCCCCAGCATTTT. Translating it yields CASSKLTGVSNQPQHF. The full variable domain, in which reference TRBV7-2 and TRBJ1-5 provide the parts outside the CDR3, is GAGVSQSPSNKVTEKGKDVELRCDPISGHTALYWYRQSLGQGLEFLIYFQGNSAPDKSGLPSDRFSAERTGGSVSTLTIQRTQQEDSAVYLCASSKLTGVSNQPQHFGDGTRLSIL.

This clonotype has only a few counts. V gene TRBV2 combines with J gene TRBJ2-7; D tentatively reads TRBD1 or TRBD2 (5 bases each). CDR1 is SNHLY, CDR2 FYNNEI, per germline. This CDR3 comprises 14 residues. The V and J ends lost 3 bases and 3 bases respectively, with 12 bases between them. The DNA of the CDR3 is TGTGCCAGCAGTGAGAGGGCAGGGAACTACGAGCAGTACTTC. Translated, it gives CASSERAGNYEQYF.

This clonotype has more than one count but fewer than ten. The rearrangement joins TRBV10-2 to TRBJ2-2; D is possibly TRBD1 (6 bases). The CDR3 contains 16 residues. V was cut by 1 base and J by 4 bases, with 13 bases left in between. Germline loops: CDR1 WSHSY, CDR2 SAAADI. Here the CDR3 reads CASSELGASVTGELFF. In nucleotides, the CDR3 is TGCGCCAGCAGTGAGTTGGGGGCGTCGGTCACCGGGGAGCTGTTTTTT.

V and J are TRBV6-1 and TRBJ1-2; no definite D call. The CDR3 spans 15 residues. Deletions cut 7 bases from V and 8 bases from J, with 23 bases between. Looked up from germline, CDR1 is MNHNS and CDR2 is SASEGT. The CDR3 coding sequence is TGTGCCAGCACTACAATAGACATTGCCGCCTGGGGCTACACCTTC. Protein sequence: CASTTIDIAAWGYTF.

The chain uses TRBV10-3 and TRBJ2-2, with 7 bases aligning to TRBD1. The V segment lost 5 bases and the J segment 5 bases; nucleotides outside the gene matches: 5. The CDR3 is made up of 14 amino acids. Germline V gene lookup returns CDR1 ENHRY and CDR2 SYGVKD. The CDR3 here is CAISTTGPTGELFF. The CDR3 nucleotides read TGTGCCATCAGTACGACAGGGCCAACCGGGGAGCTGTTTTTT.

The chain has TRBV9 and TRBJ2-2, with D perhaps matching TRBD2 (5 bases). This CDR3 contains 18 residues. Germline V gives CDR1 SGDLS, CDR2 YYNGEE. V was clipped by 3 bases and J by 6 bases, with 24 bases between them. CDR3 region: CASSASSGAEGYAGELFF. The CDR3 DNA reads TGTGCCAGCAGCGCTTCCTCTGGAGCAGAGGGCTACGCCGGGGAGCTGTTTTTT.